Following are 27 T cell receptor beta chains from one sample sequenced in a study of T-cell memory formation after mild COVID-19. Each CDR3 protein is one row after TCRdb ran MiXCR on the 5' RACE reads. The repertoire holds more than 110,000 distinct CDR3 sequences, with around 27% as singletons. Sequenced sample: PBMCs or a T cell subset sorted from them (not recorded which). Receptors were obtained from an adult woman who had mild COVID-19 (a few samples of this study predate the infection). Cell type and time point are not known.

The V and J genes are TRBV12-3 or TRBV12-4 and TRBJ2-3; D remains unclear. There are 15 residues in the CDR3. Trimming removed 6 bases from V and 0 bases from J, with 13 bases in between. The CDR3 loop is CASSSATSSTDTQYF. CDR3 nucleotides: TGTGCCAGCAGCTCCGCTACGTCTAGCACAGATACGCAGTATTTT.

CDR3 region: CASSVEGALRDTQYF. CDR3 nucleotide sequence: TGTGCCAGCAGCGTAGAGGGAGCCCTTAGAGATACGCAGTATTTT. The chain combines TRBV9 with TRBJ2-3; tentative D call: TRBD2 (5 bases). V was pared by 0 bases and J by 5 bases, with 13 bases between. The CDR3 totals 15 residues. Germline loops: CDR1 SGDLS, CDR2 YYNGEE.

This clonotype was counted between two and nine times. The V and J genes are TRBV12-3 or TRBV12-4 and TRBJ1-4; no clear D gene. The CDR3 spans 16 residues. V lost 4 bases, J lost 5 bases, and 17 bases lay in between. The CDR3 nucleotides are TGTGCCAGCAGTTCAGACGGTTTCGGTCGGAATGAAAAACTGTTTTTT. Translated, it gives CASSSDGFGRNEKLFF.

This clonotype came up a few times. V gene TRBV29-1 combines with J gene TRBJ2-7; 8 bases are a match to TRBD2. The ends lost 4 bases at V and 7 bases at J; junction bases unmatched: 9. The CDR3 is 13 amino acids. Germline V gene data show CDR1 as SQVTM and CDR2 as ANQGSEA. This CDR3 is CSVGSGSWGEQYF. For the CDR3, the DNA is TGCAGCGTTGGAAGCGGGAGCTGGGGTGAGCAGTACTTC.

This clonotype turned up a few times. The chain joins TRBV29-1 to TRBJ2-5; D is uncertain. Germline CDR1 SQVTM, CDR2 ANQGSEA. Trimming stripped 0 bases from V and 8 bases from J, with 10 bases between. The CDR3 is made up of 12 amino acids. The CDR3 DNA reads TGCAGCGTTGAAGAAACGGAACCTACCCAGTACTTC. Amino acids: CSVEETEPTQYF.

The chain employs TRBV7-9 and TRBJ2-7; weak D call: TRBD1 (6 bases). Looked up from germline, CDR1 is SEHNR and CDR2 is FQNEAQ (reference sequence). Trimming stripped 3 bases from V and 6 bases from J, with 12 bases between. CDR3 size: 13 residues. CDR3: CASSFQGHPEQYF. The CDR3, as DNA: TGTGCCAGCAGCTTTCAGGGACACCCCGAGCAGTACTTC.

V is TRBV7-2 and J is TRBJ2-3; no definite D call. This CDR3 is 13 amino acids long. The germline V gene has CDR1 SGHTA and CDR2 FQGNSA. V gave up 4 bases and J gave up 5 bases, with 10 bases separating them. CDR3 sequence reads: CASSSVPRDTQYF. DNA for the CDR3: TGTGCCAGCAGCTCAGTCCCCAGAGATACGCAGTATTTT.

The genes are TRBV15 and TRBJ2-5; 7 bases map to TRBD2. The V gene end was trimmed by 10 bases and the J gene end by 5 bases; junction bases not matched to a gene: 4. The V gene's germline CDR1 is LNHNV and CDR2 YYDKDF (reference sequence). The CDR3 sequence is 11 residues long. The CDR3 nucleotides read TGTGCCAGCGGGGGACTTGAGACCCAGTACTTC. Protein: CASGGLETQYF.

The rearrangement uses TRBV12-3 or TRBV12-4 and TRBJ1-1; 7 nucleotides agree with TRBD1. The CDR3 spans 17 residues. With V trimmed by 4 bases and J by 0 bases, 11 bases remained unmatched. The CDR3 is CASSSPTTDRLNTEAFF. CDR3 DNA: TGTGCCAGCAGTTCACCAACCACGGACAGGCTGAACACTGAAGCTTTCTTT.

In its sample, this clonotype was seen a few times. The CDR3 nucleotides read TGCGCCAGCAGCCAAGATATCAGGGGTACAGATACGCAGTATTTT. Translated: CASSQDIRGTDTQYF. This sequence joins TRBV4-1 and TRBJ2-3; weak D call: TRBD1 (6 bases). The CDR3 is 15 residues long. CDR1 is MGHRA and CDR2 is YSYEKL in the germline V gene. Trimming removed 0 bases from V and 3 bases from J, with 10 bases in between.

The chain combines TRBV5-5 with TRBJ1-1, with D unclear. This CDR3 contains 13 residues. Germline CDR1 is SGHKS and CDR2 is YYEKEE (reference sequence). The V end was cut by 1 base, the J end by 4 bases, with 8 bases between. CDR3 region: CASSLLEVTEAFF. CDR3 in DNA: TGTGCCAGCAGCTTGCTGGAGGTCACTGAAGCTTTCTTT.

This chain links TRBV6-2 or TRBV6-3 with TRBJ2-3; D is possibly TRBD2 (5 bases). The germline gives CDR1 MNHEY, CDR2 SVGEGT. Trimming stripped 4 bases from V and 0 bases from J, with 11 bases between. The CDR3 sequence is 15 residues long. Written as DNA, the CDR3 is TGTGCCAGCAGTTCGACGGAGGCTAGCACAGATACGCAGTATTTT. Translation: CASSSTEASTDTQYF.

The V call is TRBV6-6, the J call TRBJ2-5, with 9 bases matching TRBD2. In germline, CDR1 is MNHNY, CDR2 SVGAGI (reference sequence). Losses at the gene ends were 8 bases for V and 6 bases for J; bases not matched to a gene: 13. This CDR3 has 15 amino acids. As DNA, the CDR3 is TGTGCCAGCGGCCCGGGCGGGGGGGGTGGAAAGACCCAGTACTTC. Translated: CASGPGGGGGKTQYF.

J is TRBJ2-7 and V is TRBV24-1; the D is unclear. Germline CDR1 reads KGHDR; CDR2 reads SFDVKD. The CDR3 spans 13 residues. V dropped 2 bases and J dropped 5 bases, with 9 bases sitting between them. The DNA of the CDR3 is TGTGCCACCAGTGATTCCCCCTCAGACGAGCAGTACTTC. It translates to CATSDSPSDEQYF.

This clonotype was seen more than once but under ten times. The chain joins TRBV13 to TRBJ2-1, with 9 positions matching TRBD1. Germline V gene data show CDR1 as PRHDT and CDR2 as FYEKMQ (reference sequence). CDR3 length: 17 residues. J gave up 9 bases and V 4 bases, and 16 bases lay outside the gene matches. This CDR3 reads CASSSLETGGPISEQFF. In DNA, the CDR3 is TGTGCCAGCAGCTCTCTCGAGACAGGGGGTCCCATCAGTGAGCAGTTCTTC.

V and J are TRBV4-2 and TRBJ2-3; D gene ambiguous. Looked up from germline, CDR1 is LGHNA and CDR2 is YNFKEQ. There are 14 residues in the CDR3. Trimming left V 0 bases short and J 2 bases short, with 6 bases between. The DNA for the CDR3 is TGTGCCAGCAGCCAAGATGTCCCCACAGATACGCAGTATTTT. Residues: CASSQDVPTDTQYF.

The chain employs TRBV20-1 and TRBJ1-2; 7 positions match TRBD1. CDR1 and CDR2 (germline): DFQATT, SNEGSKA (reference sequence). The CDR3 length is 16 residues. V lost 2 bases to trimming and J lost 6 bases; unmatched junction nucleotides: 15. The CDR3 loop reads CSARSRDTGDRDGYTF. DNA for the CDR3: TGCAGTGCTAGATCCCGGGATACAGGGGACCGCGATGGCTACACCTTC.

This clonotype has just a few counts. This rearrangement joins TRBV5-1 to TRBJ2-7; D unresolved. Germline V gives CDR1 SGHRS, CDR2 YFSETQ. V lost 2 bases, J lost 5 bases, and 14 bases lay in between. CDR3 length: 14 amino acids. The CDR3 DNA reads as TGCGCCAGCAGCTTCGTCGACATATACGACGAGCAGTACTTC. Its translation: CASSFVDIYDEQYF.

The V and J genes are TRBV2 and TRBJ1-1, with TRBD1 as a possible D gene (6 bases). The CDR3 contains 13 residues. The germline V gene encodes CDR1 SNHLY and CDR2 FYNNEI. V lost 6 bases and J 1 base, leaving 9 bases between the germline ends. The CDR3 is CASREGQNTEAFF. The CDR3 DNA sequence: TGTGCCAGCAGGGAGGGACAGAACACTGAAGCTTTCTTT.

This chain uses TRBV24-1 with TRBJ2-7, with D perhaps TRBD1 (5 bases). CDR1 is KGHDR, CDR2 SFDVKD, per germline. V lost 6 bases and J lost 2, with 13 bases in between. This CDR3 is built from 14 residues. The CDR3 region is CATSPRERAYEQYF. The CDR3 coding sequence is TGTGCCACCAGTCCCAGGGAAAGAGCCTACGAGCAGTACTTC.

Many counts were recorded for this clonotype. The V gene is TRBV7-9, the J gene TRBJ2-1; D gene uncertain. Germline CDR1 and CDR2: SEHNR and FQNEAQ (reference sequence). V dropped 1 base and J dropped 1 base, with 8 bases sitting between them. This CDR3 contains 15 residues. The CDR3 loop is CASSLGGRSYNEQFF. CDR3 DNA sequence: TGTGCCAGCAGCTTAGGCGGCAGATCCTACAATGAGCAGTTCTTC.

This clonotype turned up a few times. The rearrangement links TRBV7-8 to TRBJ1-1, with D possibly TRBD1 on 6 matching bases. With 0 bases removed from V and 0 bases from J, the gap between germline ends came to 11 bases. The CDR3 is 16 residues long. The germline gives CDR1 SGHVS, CDR2 FQNEAQ. DNA for the CDR3: TGTGCCAGCAGCTTAGCGCCGGGACACATGAACACTGAAGCTTTCTTT. It yields the protein CASSLAPGHMNTEAFF.

The V call is TRBV12-3 or TRBV12-4, the J call TRBJ1-5; tentatively, D is TRBD1 (5 bases). The CDR3 length is 12 residues. The V end was cut by 7 bases, the J end by 7 bases, with 11 bases between. The CDR3 sequence: CASTPGGQPQHF. The DNA of the CDR3 is TGTGCCAGCACCCCGGGGGGACAGCCCCAGCATTTT.

This chain links TRBV6-2 or TRBV6-3 with TRBJ2-7; D is unclear. There are 14 residues in the CDR3. V lost 2 bases, J lost 0 bases, and 8 bases lay in between. The germline CDR1 and CDR2 sequences are MNHEY and SVGEGT. As DNA, the CDR3 is TGTGCCAGCAGTTACACCCTAGGCTCCTACGAGCAGTACTTC. This codes for CASSYTLGSYEQYF.

The gene calls are TRBV7-9 and TRBJ1-2; D is unresolved. The CDR3 length is 14 residues. V shed 5 bases and J shed 3 bases, with 13 bases lying between them. Per the germline V gene, CDR1 is SEHNR and CDR2 is FQNEAQ (reference sequence). The CDR3 DNA follows: TGTGCCAGCAGCCCCGAACGGGATCACTATGGCTACACCTTC. This sequence encodes CASSPERDHYGYTF. The variable domain in full, with the rest retrieved from reference TRBV7-9 and TRBJ1-2, is DTGVSQNPRHKITKRGQNVTFRCDPISEHNRLYWYRQTLGQGPEFLTYFQNEAQLEKSRLLSDRFSAERPKGSFSTLEIQRTEQGDSAMYLCASSPERDHYGYTFGSGTRLTVV.

The chain has TRBV6-5 and TRBJ1-1; TRBD1 aligns across 8 bases. The CDR3 length is 13 residues. J was trimmed by 1 base and V by 5 bases; bases with no gene match: 0. Germline V gene data show CDR1 as MNHEY and CDR2 as SVGAGI. The CDR3 nucleotides read TGTGCCAGCAGTACAGGGGGGAACACTGAAGCTTTCTTT. Encoded protein: CASSTGGNTEAFF.

This rearrangement joins TRBV12-3 or TRBV12-4 to TRBJ1-2, with D possibly being TRBD1 (5 bases). The CDR3 runs 13 residues. Trimming took 4 bases from V and 3 from J, leaving 9 bases between them. CDR3: CASSSTVYYGYTF. CDR3 DNA: TGTGCCAGCAGTTCGACAGTTTACTATGGCTACACCTTC.